Listed below are T cell receptor beta chains from one sample, sequenced in a study of blood T cell repertoires in COVID-19. Repertoires were generated with immunoSEQ multiplex PCR, while TCRdb's copy carries only in-frame clones and drops some. The sample holds 300,000 to 400,000 clones, under 95% seen once. Sequencing used PBMCs or T cells enriched from blood (not recorded which). The source is a man in his 60s who had recovered from COVID-19. Each CDR3 is given with its conserved first and last residue. D genes are given only for firm matches. Some rows have no size entry. The others give once, few or many, or a class for an expanded clone.

TRBJ1-1,NA,TRBV15,once,CATSRARGSDTEAFF,TGTGCCACCAGCAGAGCAAGGGGATCAGACACTGAAGCTTTCTTT
TRBJ2-1,TRBD2,TRBV6-5,NA,CASLRTSGHNEQFF,TGTGCCAGCCTCCGGACTAGCGGCCACAATGAGCAGTTCTTC
TRBJ2-5,NA,TRBV12-5,NA,CASGSGQDETQYF,TGTGCTAGTGGTTCGGGACAAGATGAGACCCAGTACTTC
TRBJ1-5,NA,TRBV11-2,NA,CASSLGPGDQPQHF,TGTGCCAGCAGCTTGGGCCCCGGGGATCAGCCCCAGCATTTT
TRBJ1-3,NA,TRBV24-1,NA,CATSDFEGSLGGNTIYF,TGTGCCACCAGTGATTTTGAGGGTTCATTGGGAGGAAACACCATATATTTT
TRBJ2-1,TRBD1,TRBV7-6,NA,CASSFDRGRSSYNEQFF,TGTGCCAGCAGCTTCGACAGGGGGCGGAGCTCCTACAATGAGCAGTTCTTC
TRBJ2-2,TRBD2,TRBV18,NA,CASSPESSGGQNTGELFF,TGTGCCAGCTCACCGGAAAGTAGCGGGGGGCAGAACACCGGGGAGCTGTTTTTT
TRBJ1-4,NA,TRBV2,NA,CASRATREKLFF,TGTGCCAGCAGGGCAACCAGGGAAAAACTGTTTTTT
TRBJ1-2,NA,TRBV7-3,NA,CASSPGFSVDGYTF,TGTGCCAGCAGCCCCGGCTTTAGCGTGGATGGCTACACCTTC
TRBJ2-7,TRBD2,TRBV6-5,NA,CASRDGAGIYEQYF,TGTGCCAGCAGAGACGGAGCGGGGATCTACGAGCAGTACTTC
TRBJ2-5,NA,TRBV30,NA,CAWSVSTLLETQYF,TGTGCCTGGAGCGTTAGCACCTTATTAGAGACCCAGTACTTC
TRBJ1-2,TRBD1,TRBV7-2,NA,CASSEGQGLSGYTF,TGTGCCAGCAGCGAAGGACAGGGTCTCTCTGGCTACACCTTC
TRBJ1-5,NA,TRBV30,once,CAWSLRGDQPQHF,TGTGCCTGGAGTCTACGCGGGGATCAGCCCCAGCATTTT
TRBJ1-1,TRBD1,TRBV3-1/TRBV3-2,NA,CASSQTGGLTEAFF,TGTGCCAGCAGCCAGACAGGGGGCCTCACTGAAGCTTTCTTT
TRBJ2-7,NA,TRBV2,NA,CASSLTGTEQYF,TGTGCCAGCAGCTTAACAGGGACCGAGCAGTACTTC
TRBJ1-2,NA,TRBV6-2/TRBV6-3,NA,CASSRTSAPDGYTF,TGTGCCAGCAGCCGTACGTCCGCCCCGGATGGCTACACCTTC
TRBJ2-2,NA,TRBV12-3/TRBV12-4,NA,CASSFITGELFF,TGTGCCAGCAGCTTTATCACCGGGGAGCTGTTTTTT
TRBJ2-7,NA,TRBV9,once,CASSEGGQSHYEQYF,TGTGCCAGCAGCGAGGGCGGACAAAGCCATTACGAGCAGTACTTC
TRBJ1-2,TRBD1,TRBV14,NA,CASSRDRVGGYTF,TGTGCCAGCAGCCGGGACAGGGTGGGTGGCTACACCTTC
TRBJ1-1,TRBD1,TRBV2,NA,CASSGTGGERAFF,TGTGCCAGCAGTGGGACAGGTGGCGAGAGAGCTTTCTTT
TRBJ2-7,TRBD1,TRBV29-1,NA,CSVWDRSYEQYF,TGCAGCGTTTGGGACAGGAGCTACGAGCAGTACTTC
TRBJ2-7,NA,TRBV15,NA,CATSRAQSYEQYF,TGTGCCACCAGCAGAGCTCAGTCCTACGAGCAGTACTTC
TRBJ2-5,NA,TRBV7-6,NA,CASSLNIPRQETQYF,TGTGCCAGCAGCTTAAACATTCCCCGACAGGAGACCCAGTACTTC
TRBJ2-7,NA,TRBV12-3/TRBV12-4,NA,CASSNPGVEQYF,TGTGCCAGCAGTAACCCCGGGGTCGAGCAGTACTTC
TRBJ2-3,TRBD2,TRBV7-6,NA,CASSQAGADTQYF,TGTGCCAGCAGCCAAGCGGGGGCAGATACGCAGTATTTT
TRBJ2-5,TRBD2,TRBV19,few,CASSMGLAGGETQYF,TGTGCCAGTAGTATGGGACTAGCGGGAGGAGAGACCCAGTACTTC
TRBJ1-2,TRBD1,TRBV5-4,NA,CASSETGGNYGYTF,TGTGCCAGCAGCGAAACAGGGGGCAATTATGGCTACACCTTC
TRBJ1-3,TRBD1,TRBV19,NA,CASAEGAIGNTIYF,TGTGCCAGCGCTGAGGGGGCGATAGGAAACACCATATATTTT
TRBJ1-1,NA,TRBV15,NA,CATSGYRTTEAFF,TGTGCCACCAGCGGGTACAGGACCACTGAAGCTTTCTTT
TRBJ2-7,TRBD1,TRBV19,few,CASSRGQGPYEQYF,TGTGCCAGTAGTAGAGGACAGGGGCCCTACGAGCAGTACTTC
TRBJ2-7,TRBD2,TRBV5-1,NA,CASSFAPGESPPGLAAFEQYF,TGCGCCAGCAGCTTCGCCCCCGGGGAATCGCCCCCGGGACTAGCGGCCTTCGAGCAGTACTTC
TRBJ1-2,NA,TRBV11-2,NA,CASSIRTGQGSASGYTF,TGTGCCAGCAGCATAAGAACAGGGCAGGGGAGTGCCTCAGGCTACACCTTC
TRBJ1-3,TRBD1,TRBV5-3,NA,CARSWDRASGNTIYF,TGTGCCAGAAGCTGGGACAGGGCTTCTGGAAACACCATATATTTT
TRBJ2-4,NA,TRBV30,NA,CAWRQGIAKNIQYF,TGTGCCTGGCGGCAGGGGATAGCCAAAAACATTCAGTACTTC
TRBJ2-3,NA,TRBV18,NA,CASSPTGNIGTDTQYF,TGTGCCAGCTCACCTACAGGGAACATTGGCACAGATACGCAGTATTTT
TRBJ1-4,NA,TRBV21-1,NA,CASSRGRGHAAAHEKLFF,TGTGCCAGCAGCAGGGGCCGGGGACACGCCGCCGCTCATGAAAAACTGTTTTTT
TRBJ2-3,TRBD1,TRBV5-1,once,CASSPGGQGATQYF,TGCGCCAGCAGCCCAGGCGGACAGGGGGCGACGCAGTATTTT
TRBJ1-1,TRBD1,TRBV10-3,NA,CAISPDAGTANTEAFF,TGTGCCATCAGCCCGGACGCCGGGACAGCGAACACTGAAGCTTTCTTT
TRBJ1-5,NA,TRBV10-3,NA,CAISDGGGSNQPQHF,TGTGCCATCAGTGATGGGGGGGGGAGCAATCAGCCCCAGCATTTT
TRBJ2-2,TRBD2,TRBV7-7,NA,CASSPSSGSPRTGELFF,TGTGCTAGCAGCCCGTCTAGCGGGAGCCCTCGGACCGGGGAGCTGTTTTTT
TRBJ1-1,NA,TRBV13,NA,CASSLRGGEAFF,TGTGCCAGCAGCTTGAGGGGGGGTGAAGCTTTCTTT
TRBJ2-7,NA,TRBV19,few,CASSISAGSEQYF,TGTGCCAGTAGTATCTCAGCCGGGAGCGAGCAGTACTTC
TRBJ2-7,NA,TRBV1,NA,CTSSQDEAPYEQYF,TGCACCAGCAGCCAAGACGAGGCCCCCTACGAGCAGTACTTC
TRBJ1-1,NA,TRBV5-1,NA,CASSLNQGGTEAFF,TGCGCCAGCAGCCTGAATCAGGGTGGGACTGAAGCTTTCTTT
TRBJ2-1,TRBD1,TRBV7-9,NA,CASSLGQANEQFF,TGTGCCAGCAGCTTGGGACAGGCCAATGAGCAGTTCTTC
TRBJ2-7,NA,TRBV30,NA,CAWSYGGSEQYF,TGTGCCTGGAGTTATGGGGGGAGCGAGCAGTACTTC
TRBJ1-2,TRBD1,TRBV7-2,NA,CASSLVFGQDYGYTF,TGTGCCAGCAGCTTAGTGTTCGGACAGGACTATGGCTACACCTTC
TRBJ2-1,NA,TRBV20-1,NA,CSASFRRSLNEQFF,TGCAGTGCTAGTTTCCGGAGGTCACTGAATGAGCAGTTCTTC
TRBJ1-5,NA,TRBV27,NA,CASSLSRYSNQPQHF,TGTGCCAGCAGTTTATCCCGGTATAGCAATCAGCCCCAGCATTTT
TRBJ2-1,TRBD2,TRBV7-9,NA,CASTASGPEEQFF,TGTGCCAGCACCGCTAGCGGGCCTGAGGAGCAGTTCTTC
TRBJ1-4,TRBD1,TRBV7-9,NA,CASSPTGIGEKLFF,TGTGCCAGCAGCCCGACAGGGATCGGTGAAAAACTGTTTTTT